The clone carrying this TCR beta chain came up once. This specimen belongs to a study of blood T cells in healthy people across ages. At the level of the study: When template switching was applied, about one barcoded beta molecule was captured per two T cells.

Primed by a sample-barcoded 5' primer and a J-beta primer mix, a second PCR proceeded for 7 to 11 cycles. Samples each returned at least 3 million CDR3-containing paired-end reads. TCRdb itself ran the 5' RACE reads through MiXCR, one entry per CDR3 protein. The sample lists 650,000 to 800,000 distinct CDR3 sequences, more than 45% occurring once. With 3 bases removed from V and 1 base from J, the gap between germline ends came to 6 bases. Germline values: CDR1 DFQATT, CDR2 SNEGSKA (reference sequence). The CDR3 extends over 13 amino acids. Sequencing was performed on blood. The chain couples TRBV20-1 to TRBJ2-2; D is ambiguous. The TCR was taken from a woman aged 80 or older in good health. The CDR3 DNA is TGCAGTGCTAGTAACCAGAACACCGGGGAGCTGTTTTTT. It translates to CSASNQNTGELFF.